This T cell receptor (beta chain) was captured in a study of control samples from healthy donors and cancer patients (dated by TCRdb to the early 2020s). The method behind the library was the immunoSEQ multiplex PCR assay. In TCRdb, the immuneACCESS table is reduced to in-frame sequences with V and J assigned. These tables do not hold every clone; where another copy was compared, an unresolved V gene accounts for under half, and the others remain unexplained. The sample table records about 170,000 clones; around 92% of these occur just once. The ten most abundant clones make up 2% to 2.5% of the sample. The CDR3 sequence holds 17 residues, the cysteine and phenylalanine included. Just the 51-base CDR3 DNA is kept, in frame starting at base 1. V ends up 5 bases short and J 6 bases short, with an unmatched junction base count of 13. CDR1 and CDR2 are drawn from the germline V gene: MGHRA, YSYEKL. In regard to this clone: Its antigen is currently not known. There are no base qualities to consult, and no much larger clone falls within one base.

Sequenced input: blood. This sequence originates from a woman aged 40 to 49 in good health. Recombination joined TRBV4-1 with TRBJ1-5; TRBD1 fits 10 bases in the junction. The sequenced DNA is TGCGCCAGCAGCTTAAACTTAGACAGGGGGCTAGGTCAGCCCCAGCATTTT. Its translation is CASSLNLDRGLGQPQHF.